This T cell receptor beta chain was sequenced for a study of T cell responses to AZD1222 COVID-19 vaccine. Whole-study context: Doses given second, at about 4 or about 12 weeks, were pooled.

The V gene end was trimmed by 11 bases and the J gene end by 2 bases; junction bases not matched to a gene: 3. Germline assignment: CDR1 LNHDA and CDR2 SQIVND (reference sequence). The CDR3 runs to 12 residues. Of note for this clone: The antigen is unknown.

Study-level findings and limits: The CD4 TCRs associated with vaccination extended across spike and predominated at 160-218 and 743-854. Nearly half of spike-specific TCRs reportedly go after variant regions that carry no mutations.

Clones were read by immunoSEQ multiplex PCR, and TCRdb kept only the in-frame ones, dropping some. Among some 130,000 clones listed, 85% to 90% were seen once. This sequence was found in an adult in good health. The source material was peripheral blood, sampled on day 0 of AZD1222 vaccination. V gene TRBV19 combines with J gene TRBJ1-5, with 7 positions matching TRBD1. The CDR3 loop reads CAVGQGNQPQHF. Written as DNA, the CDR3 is TGTGCCGTAGGACAGGGCAATCAGCCCCAGCATTTT. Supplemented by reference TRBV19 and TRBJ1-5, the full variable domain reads DGGITQSPKYLFRKEGQNVTLSCEQNLNHDAMYWYRQDPGQGLRLIYYSQIVNDFQKGDIAEGYSVSREKKESFPLTVTSAQKNPTAFYLCAVGQGNQPQHFGDGTRLSIL.